This T cell receptor (beta chain) was found in a study of identical twins. Study findings and constraints: It was cross-sectional statistical analysis, not following the same donors, that the conclusions relied on. Twin pairs had excess sharing that was weaker in beta out-of-frame sequences. Those out-of-frame alpha sequences shared by twins showed an excess of low generation probability.

This clonotype was counted ten times or more. Its antigen is undetermined. Template switching, a step in the protocol, added a universal primer site, and cDNA carried unique molecular identifiers. Each CDR3 protein is one row after TCRdb ran MiXCR on the 5' RACE reads. Altogether more than 650,000 distinct CDR3 sequences are present, 5.5% to 6.5% being singletons, with the ten largest covering roughly 1.6%. Germline V gives CDR1 SGHTA, CDR2 FQGNSA. The CDR3 sequence is 14 residues long. V gave up 4 bases and J gave up 4 bases; unmatched junction bases: 6. This receptor was taken from a man aged 18 to 30 in good health. Sequencing used naive T cells sorted from blood. The rearrangement links TRBV7-2 to TRBJ1-2; 7 positions match TRBD1. The CDR3 spells CASSSLSGGYGYTF. The CDR3 DNA reads TGTGCCAGCAGCTCCCTATCAGGGGGCTATGGCTACACCTTC.